This is a list of T cell receptor beta chains from one sample in a study of cytomegalovirus exposure and HLA in healthy donors. Profiling relied on immunoSEQ multiplex PCR, and the TCRdb table lists in-frame clones only, not all of them. The data hold around 140,000 clones, with over 75% observed a single time. Sequenced: PBMCs. The receptors here all came from a man in his forties or fifties in good health and CMV-seronegative. Both conserved end residues are part of each CDR3. Fields, in order: D gene, J gene, V gene, clone size, CDR3 DNA, CDR3 protein. D genes are given only for firm matches. Size is omitted from some rows. Given values are once, few, many or a class for expanded clones.

d_gene: .; j_gene: TRBJ2-7; v_gene: TRBV7-8; abundance: .; CDR3nt: TGTGCCAGCAGCTTACAGGGTTTCTACGAGCAGTACTTC; CDR3aa: CASSLQGFYEQYF
d_gene: TRBD1; j_gene: TRBJ2-6; v_gene: TRBV19; abundance: .; CDR3nt: TGTGCCAGTAGCCTCGGGACAGGGGGTCCTGGGGCCAACGTCCTGACTTTC; CDR3aa: CASSLGTGGPGANVLTF
d_gene: TRBD1; j_gene: TRBJ2-7; v_gene: TRBV6-1; abundance: .; CDR3nt: TGTGCCAGCAGTCGGGGACAGGAATACGAGCAGTACTTC; CDR3aa: CASSRGQEYEQYF
d_gene: .; j_gene: TRBJ2-1; v_gene: TRBV2; abundance: .; CDR3nt: TGTGCCAGCAGTCCCACCGGGACTTACTACAATGAGCAGTTCTTC; CDR3aa: CASSPTGTYYNEQFF
d_gene: TRBD2; j_gene: TRBJ2-5; v_gene: TRBV5-4; abundance: .; CDR3nt: TGTGCCAGCAGCCCGTCGGGGACTAGCAGAGAGACCCAGTACTTC; CDR3aa: CASSPSGTSRETQYF
d_gene: TRBD2; j_gene: TRBJ2-3; v_gene: TRBV28; abundance: .; CDR3nt: TGTGCCAGCAGTCACTCCTCTCGCGGGGGGGCCTTGAATACGCAGTATTTT; CDR3aa: CASSHSSRGGALNTQYF
d_gene: TRBD2; j_gene: TRBJ2-7; v_gene: TRBV6-6; abundance: .; CDR3nt: TGTGCCAGCAGTTACACTAGCGGGGGGACTTTCCACGAGCAGTACTTC; CDR3aa: CASSYTSGGTFHEQYF
d_gene: TRBD1; j_gene: TRBJ2-7; v_gene: TRBV25-1; abundance: .; CDR3nt: TGTGCCAGTCGTGACAGGGGCCTTTTAAGGCAATACTTC; CDR3aa: CASRDRGLLRQYF
d_gene: TRBD1; j_gene: TRBJ1-4; v_gene: TRBV11-2; abundance: .; CDR3nt: TGTGCCAGCAGCTTAGGACAGGGAATTAATGAAAAACTGTTTTTT; CDR3aa: CASSLGQGINEKLFF
d_gene: TRBD2; j_gene: TRBJ2-2; v_gene: TRBV6-1; abundance: .; CDR3nt: TGTGCCAGCAGTGAAGCCGTCCTAGCGGGGAACACCGGGGAGCTGTTTTTT; CDR3aa: CASSEAVLAGNTGELFF
d_gene: TRBD2; j_gene: TRBJ2-7; v_gene: TRBV7-8; abundance: .; CDR3nt: TGTGCCAGCAGCTTACCGCCGAACCCGTGGCGGGAGGACGAGCAGTACTTC; CDR3aa: CASSLPPNPWREDEQYF
d_gene: .; j_gene: TRBJ1-2; v_gene: TRBV28; abundance: .; CDR3nt: TGTGCCAGCAGTTCCCAGGGTGGCTACACCTTC; CDR3aa: CASSSQGGYTF
d_gene: .; j_gene: TRBJ2-4; v_gene: TRBV27; abundance: .; CDR3nt: TGTGCCAGCCCCTCGGGGGGCAGTGGGGTGAACATTCAGTACTTC; CDR3aa: CASPSGGSGVNIQYF
d_gene: TRBD2; j_gene: TRBJ2-7; v_gene: TRBV6-5; abundance: once; CDR3nt: TGTGCCAGCAGTTACTCGCGGGGGGCGATGAACGAGCAGTACTTC; CDR3aa: CASSYSRGAMNEQYF
d_gene: TRBD1; j_gene: TRBJ2-3; v_gene: TRBV9; abundance: .; CDR3nt: TGTGCCAGCAGCGCAGCCCAGGGGGCAGATACGCAGTATTTT; CDR3aa: CASSAAQGADTQYF
d_gene: TRBD1; j_gene: TRBJ2-5; v_gene: TRBV5-1; abundance: .; CDR3nt: TGCGCCAGCAGCTCGGGACAGGAGATGGAGACCCAGTACTTC; CDR3aa: CASSSGQEMETQYF
d_gene: TRBD1; j_gene: TRBJ2-7; v_gene: TRBV6-5; abundance: .; CDR3nt: TGTGCCAGCAGCCCCGGGACAGGGGTGCGAGAGCAGTACTTC; CDR3aa: CASSPGTGVREQYF
d_gene: TRBD2; j_gene: TRBJ2-3; v_gene: TRBV6-5; abundance: .; CDR3nt: TGTGCCAGCAGTTCCCGGACTAGCGGAAACACAGATACGCAGTATTTT; CDR3aa: CASSSRTSGNTDTQYF
d_gene: TRBD1; j_gene: TRBJ1-3; v_gene: TRBV14; abundance: .; CDR3nt: TGTGCCAGCAGCCAAAGAAGCCCGGGACAGGAGCTGTTCTCTGGAAACACCATATATTTT; CDR3aa: CASSQRSPGQELFSGNTIYF
d_gene: .; j_gene: TRBJ2-1; v_gene: TRBV9; abundance: .; CDR3nt: TGTGCCAGCAGCGTATACCCCGAGGGAGGGGGGAATGAGCAGTTCTTC; CDR3aa: CASSVYPEGGGNEQFF
d_gene: TRBD2; j_gene: TRBJ2-7; v_gene: TRBV28; abundance: .; CDR3nt: TGTGCCAGCAGTGACTCTGGCTTGCTAGCGGGGGCCTACGAGCAGTACTTC; CDR3aa: CASSDSGLLAGAYEQYF
d_gene: TRBD2; j_gene: TRBJ2-7; v_gene: TRBV6-5; abundance: .; CDR3nt: TGTGCCAGCGGCATAGCGGGAGTTGTCGAGCAGTACTTC; CDR3aa: CASGIAGVVEQYF
d_gene: TRBD2; j_gene: TRBJ2-7; v_gene: TRBV28; abundance: few; CDR3nt: TGTGCCAGCAGTCCAACCGGGGAGCGGGACCTCAGCAAGCAGTACTTC; CDR3aa: CASSPTGERDLSKQYF
d_gene: TRBD1; j_gene: TRBJ2-5; v_gene: TRBV10-1; abundance: .; CDR3nt: TGCGCCAGCAGTGAGTCGGGGACAGCACTCCAAGAGACCCAGTACTTC; CDR3aa: CASSESGTALQETQYF
d_gene: TRBD1; j_gene: TRBJ2-7; v_gene: TRBV11-2; abundance: .; CDR3nt: TGTGCCAGCAGCGTAACGGGACAGTCCTACGAGCAGTACTTC; CDR3aa: CASSVTGQSYEQYF
d_gene: .; j_gene: TRBJ2-2; v_gene: TRBV2; abundance: .; CDR3nt: TGTGCCAGCACTCTCGACAAAGGGGTGGCCGGGGAGCTGTTTTTT; CDR3aa: CASTLDKGVAGELFF
d_gene: .; j_gene: TRBJ2-5; v_gene: TRBV28; abundance: .; CDR3nt: TGTGCCAGCAGTTTACCTCAGTTTGGCCAAGAGACCCAGTACTTC; CDR3aa: CASSLPQFGQETQYF
d_gene: .; j_gene: TRBJ1-6; v_gene: TRBV18; abundance: .; CDR3nt: TGTGCCAGCTCACCACGTCGGGGTAGCATTGAAAATTCACCCCTCCACTTT; CDR3aa: CASSPRRGSIENSPLHF
d_gene: .; j_gene: TRBJ2-2; v_gene: TRBV5-1; abundance: few; CDR3nt: TGCGCCAGCAGCTTCTATCCCGGGGAGCTGTTTTTT; CDR3aa: CASSFYPGELFF
d_gene: .; j_gene: TRBJ2-3; v_gene: TRBV5-1; abundance: few; CDR3nt: TGCGCCAGCAGCTTGGGGTTTAGATCCACAGATACGCAGTATTTT; CDR3aa: CASSLGFRSTDTQYF
d_gene: .; j_gene: TRBJ2-5; v_gene: TRBV11-2; abundance: .; CDR3nt: TGTGCCAGCAGCCCCGGGACACGCGAGACCCAGTACTTC; CDR3aa: CASSPGTRETQYF
d_gene: .; j_gene: TRBJ2-5; v_gene: TRBV4-1; abundance: .; CDR3nt: TGCGCCAGCAGCCAAGATACCCGGTTCGAGACCCAGTACTTC; CDR3aa: CASSQDTRFETQYF
d_gene: .; j_gene: TRBJ2-7; v_gene: TRBV27; abundance: .; CDR3nt: TGTGCCAGCAGCATCCCTAACTACGAGCAGTACTTC; CDR3aa: CASSIPNYEQYF
d_gene: TRBD1; j_gene: TRBJ2-3; v_gene: TRBV5-4; abundance: .; CDR3nt: TGTGCCAGCAGCTTTGACAGGGGGCGCACAGATACGCAGTATTTT; CDR3aa: CASSFDRGRTDTQYF
d_gene: .; j_gene: TRBJ2-7; v_gene: TRBV27; abundance: .; CDR3nt: TGTGCCCCCCAAGGAGACGAGCAGTACTTC; CDR3aa: CAPQGDEQYF
d_gene: TRBD1; j_gene: TRBJ1-2; v_gene: TRBV7-9; abundance: .; CDR3nt: TGTGCCAGCAGTTTCGGGACAGACTACTATGGCTACACCTTC; CDR3aa: CASSFGTDYYGYTF
d_gene: TRBD1; j_gene: TRBJ2-7; v_gene: TRBV6-1; abundance: .; CDR3nt: TGTGCCTGCAGTGAAGCGGGACAGGGTGTCTACGAGCAGTACTTC; CDR3aa: CACSEAGQGVYEQYF
d_gene: TRBD2; j_gene: TRBJ2-3; v_gene: TRBV7-8; abundance: .; CDR3nt: TGTGCCTCAGAGGAACTAGCGGGAGGATTAGATACGCAGTATTTT; CDR3aa: CASEELAGGLDTQYF
d_gene: .; j_gene: TRBJ2-3; v_gene: TRBV11-2; abundance: .; CDR3nt: TGTGCCAGCAGCTTAGCGGGATATAGCACAGATACGCAGTATTTT; CDR3aa: CASSLAGYSTDTQYF